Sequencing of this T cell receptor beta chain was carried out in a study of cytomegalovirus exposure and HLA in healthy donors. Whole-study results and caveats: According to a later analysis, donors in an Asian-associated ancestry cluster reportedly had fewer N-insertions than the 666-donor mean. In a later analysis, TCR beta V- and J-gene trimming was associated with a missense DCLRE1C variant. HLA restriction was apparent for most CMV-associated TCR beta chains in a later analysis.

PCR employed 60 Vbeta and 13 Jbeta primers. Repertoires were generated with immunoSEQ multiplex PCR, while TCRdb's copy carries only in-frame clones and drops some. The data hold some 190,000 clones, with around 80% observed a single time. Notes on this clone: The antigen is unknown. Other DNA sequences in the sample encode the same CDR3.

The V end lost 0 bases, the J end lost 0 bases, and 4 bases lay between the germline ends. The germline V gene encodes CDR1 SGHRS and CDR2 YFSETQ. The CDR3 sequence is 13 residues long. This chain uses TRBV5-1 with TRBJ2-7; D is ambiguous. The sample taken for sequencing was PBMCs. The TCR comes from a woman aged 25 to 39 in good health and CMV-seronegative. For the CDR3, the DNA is TGCGCCAGCAGCTTGGTCAGCTCCTACGAGCAGTACTTC. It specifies CASSLVSSYEQYF.